The 20 T cell receptor beta chains given below trace back to one sample, sequenced in a study of blood T cell repertoires in COVID-19. Using immunoSEQ multiplex PCR, the repertoire was profiled, and TCRdb retains in-frame clones only, with some absent. Of some 170,000 clones in the sample, roughly 87% were seen once. Sequences were obtained from PBMCs or T cells enriched from blood (not recorded which). These receptors were collected from a human donor with acute COVID-19. The donor label of this sample is uncertain.

This clone was seen just once. The rearrangement links TRBV7-3 to TRBJ2-7, with 10 nucleotides matching TRBD2. The CDR3 consists of 15 residues. The germline CDR1 and CDR2 sequences are SGHTA and FQGTGA. The J segment lost 0 bases and the V segment lost 2 bases, leaving 1 base of the junction unmatched. The CDR3 nucleotides are TGTGCCAGCAGCTTAGCTAGCGGGAGCTCCTACGAGCAGTACTTC. This codes for CASSLASGSSYEQYF.

A single count supports this clone. CDR3 DNA: TGTGCCAGCAGTGTAGAACGTGAGTCGATTCAGCCCCAGCATTTT. Protein product: CASSVERESIQPQHF. V is TRBV27 and J is TRBJ1-5; D is uncertain. The CDR3 is 15 amino acids. V lost 5 bases to trimming and J lost 6 bases, with 17 bases between them. Germline CDR1 and CDR2: MNHEY and SMNVEV (reference sequence).

This sequence joins TRBV11-2 and TRBJ1-1, with D possibly being TRBD1 (6 bases). Germline V gene data show CDR1 as SGHAT and CDR2 as FQNNGV. The CDR3 is made up of 14 amino acids. Trimming shortened V by 6 bases and J by 1 base, and 12 bases separated the two germline ends. The CDR3 spells CASSSGTPNTEAFF. DNA for the CDR3: TGTGCCAGCAGTTCCGGGACACCGAACACTGAAGCTTTCTTT.

This clone came up once. The V and J genes are TRBV10-3 and TRBJ2-3; 9 bases agree with TRBD2. V dropped 4 bases and J dropped 4; count of bases not matched to a gene: 6. Germline assignment: CDR1 ENHRY and CDR2 SYGVKD. This CDR3 is 15 amino acids long. CDR3 region: CAISALSGGPDTQYF. The CDR3, as DNA: TGTGCCATCAGTGCTTTAAGCGGGGGGCCAGATACGCAGTATTTT.

J is TRBJ1-1 and V is TRBV5-1, with TRBD1 identical over 7 bases. The V and J ends lost 4 bases and 6 bases, in that order; junction bases with no gene match: 12. The germline gives CDR1 SGHRS, CDR2 YFSETQ. The CDR3 consists of 15 residues. The CDR3 here is CASSPGQEGDPEAFF. The CDR3 nucleotides read TGCGCCAGCAGCCCTGGACAGGAAGGAGACCCTGAAGCTTTCTTT.

The chain links TRBV5-1 to TRBJ1-2; D not certain. The germline V gene encodes CDR1 SGHRS and CDR2 YFSETQ. V shed 0 bases and J shed 6 bases, with 15 bases lying between them. The CDR3 runs to 15 residues. In DNA form, the CDR3 reads TGCGCCAGCAGCTTGGATCCGTACCCGGGGAATGGCTACACCTTC. Protein product: CASSLDPYPGNGYTF.

This sequence joins TRBV2 and TRBJ2-7, with D tentatively TRBD2 (5 bases). Trimming pared 6 bases from V and 9 bases from J, leaving 18 bases between. Looked up from germline, CDR1 is SNHLY and CDR2 is FYNNEI. This CDR3 is 13 amino acids long. CDR3 in DNA: TGTGCCAGCAGAGACGGGGAGCTTTTGCGGCAGTACTTC. It specifies CASRDGELLRQYF.

The chain combines TRBV5-6 with TRBJ1-5; 9 bases agree with TRBD1. Trimming removed 4 bases from V and 7 bases from J; junction bases left unmatched: 15. CDR1 is SGHDT and CDR2 is YYEEEE in the germline V gene. The CDR3 consists of 17 residues. CDR3 loop: CASSAGQGYGVGQPQHF. Here the CDR3 DNA reads TGTGCCAGCAGCGCGGGACAGGGCTACGGCGTAGGACAGCCCCAGCATTTT.

This clone has just a few counts. This chain uses TRBV7-2 with TRBJ2-2; D might be TRBD2 (5 bases). V lost 2 bases, J lost 7 bases, and 8 bases lay in between. Germline lookup yields CDR1 SGHTA and CDR2 FQGNSA. The CDR3 covers 13 residues. The CDR3 sequence is CASSLTGVGELFF. CDR3 DNA: TGTGCCAGCAGCTTAACCGGGGTCGGGGAGCTGTTTTTT.

The chain has TRBV10-3 and TRBJ2-1; D perhaps matches TRBD2 (7 bases). The V end lost 4 bases, the J end lost 5 bases, and 18 bases lay between the germline ends. Germline V gives CDR1 ENHRY, CDR2 SYGVKD. The CDR3 length is 16 residues. The CDR3 DNA reads as TGTGCCATCAGTGGCCGGGGGGCCTTACCCAACAATGAGCAGTTCTTC. It yields the protein CAISGRGALPNNEQFF.

This chain joins TRBV5-1 and TRBJ2-7, with 7 bases fitting TRBD1. CDR1 is SGHRS and CDR2 is YFSETQ in the germline V gene. Unmatched junction bases numbered 12, after V lost 4 bases and J lost 5 bases. The CDR3 runs to 15 residues. Here the CDR3 reads CASSPMTGKVDEQYF. The CDR3 region has the DNA TGCGCCAGCAGCCCAATGACAGGGAAGGTCGACGAGCAGTACTTC.

The chain links TRBV7-3 to TRBJ2-5, with D tentatively TRBD2 (5 bases). Deletions cut 5 bases from V and 2 bases from J, with 15 bases between. Germline V gene data show CDR1 as SGHTA and CDR2 as FQGTGA. This CDR3 is built from 15 residues. The CDR3 sequence is CASSAGLGRQETQYF. As DNA, the CDR3 is TGTGCCAGCAGCGCCGGACTGGGCAGACAAGAGACCCAGTACTTC.

The chain joins TRBV5-6 to TRBJ1-3; D is undetermined. This CDR3 has 14 residues. Germline V CDR1 and CDR2: SGHDT, YYEEEE. The V end was cut by 6 bases, the J end by 0 bases, with 10 bases between. The CDR3 DNA is TGTGCCAGCAATCCATCGGGCTCTGGAAACACCATATATTTT. This translates into CASNPSGSGNTIYF. The full variable domain, rest sourced from reference TRBV5-6 and TRBJ1-3, is DAGVTQSPTHLIKTRGQQVTLRCSPKSGHDTVSWYQQALGQGPQFIFQYYEEEERQRGNFPDRFSGHQFPNYSSELNVNALLLGDSALYLCASNPSGSGNTIYFGEGSWLTVV.

The CDR3 sequence: CASSHGGSSGELFF. The DNA of the CDR3 is TGTGCCAGCAGCCATGGCGGGTCGAGCGGGGAGCTGTTTTTT. J is TRBJ2-2 and V is TRBV3-1 (or the pseudogene TRBV3-2); D is possibly TRBD2 (5 bases). The V gene lost 3 bases and the J gene lost 7 bases, with 12 bases spanning the gap. The germline CDR1 and CDR2 sequences are LGHDT and YNNKEL (reference sequence). This CDR3 has 14 residues.

CDR3 DNA: TGCAGCGTTGGTCAGGGGGGAACGGACACTGAAGCTTTCTTT. Encoded protein: CSVGQGGTDTEAFF. The V and J genes are TRBV29-1 and TRBJ1-1; 7 nucleotides match TRBD1. The CDR3 runs 14 residues. V shed 4 bases and J 3 bases; nucleotides not matched to a gene: 8. Germline values: CDR1 SQVTM, CDR2 ANQGSEA.

CDR3 sequence (DNA): TGTGCCAGTAAGTCCGGGAAAAACATTCAGTACTTC. This translates into CASKSGKNIQYF. V usage is TRBV19 and J usage is TRBJ2-4; D is ambiguous. Deletions cut 7 bases from V and 4 bases from J, with 8 bases between. This CDR3 comprises 12 residues. The germline gives CDR1 LNHDA, CDR2 SQIVND (reference sequence).

This sequence joins TRBV10-3 and TRBJ2-1, with 11 bases matching TRBD2. V lost 0 bases to trimming and J lost 8 bases; unmatched junction nucleotides: 9. Germline CDR1 is ENHRY and CDR2 is SYGVKD. CDR3 length: 17 amino acids. The CDR3 region is CAISESLAGGNRDEQFF. The CDR3 coding sequence is TGTGCCATCAGTGAGTCGCTAGCGGGGGGTAATAGGGATGAGCAGTTCTTC.

The chain combines TRBV30 with TRBJ1-6, with a possible D match to TRBD1 (6 bases). Per the germline V gene, CDR1 is GTSNPN and CDR2 is SVGIG (reference sequence). The CDR3 covers 14 residues. V was clipped by 7 bases and J by 6 bases, with 16 bases between them. The CDR3 region has the DNA TGTGCCTTAGCCCGGGTACAGGGTAATTCACCCCTCCACTTT. Translated, it gives CALARVQGNSPLHF.

The chain uses TRBV4-3 and TRBJ1-4; 8 bases align to TRBD1. This CDR3 contains 16 residues. Losses at the gene ends were 0 bases for V and 8 bases for J; bases not matched to a gene: 8. The germline gives CDR1 LGHNA, CDR2 YSLEER. CDR3 region: CASSQDPGTGNEKLFF. For the CDR3, the DNA is TGCGCCAGCAGCCAAGATCCCGGGACAGGCAACGAAAAACTGTTTTTT.

This clone has just one count. V usage is TRBV25-1 and J usage is TRBJ1-4; TRBD1 is a possible D gene (6 bases). Per germline, CDR1 MGHDK and CDR2 SYGVNS. CDR3 length: 15 amino acids. V gave up 4 bases and J gave up 4 bases, with 13 bases separating them. Written as DNA, the CDR3 is TGTGCCAGCAGTGCCTACAGGGCCTTTAATGAAAAACTGTTTTTT. Translated: CASSAYRAFNEKLFF.